Here is one T cell receptor (beta chain) with its context. No antigen is known for it. Treatment of the sample: roughly 11-day PBMC culture with coronavirus spike peptide pools or control peptides (ViraFEST assay). Peptide pools at around 9.6 ug/ml stimulated around 2 million PBMCs per well with about 10 IU/ml IL-2. Germline-derived CDR1 and CDR2 are MNHEY and SMNVEV (reference sequence). V lost 6 bases to trimming and J lost 7 bases; unmatched junction nucleotides: 6. The CDR3 covers 13 residues. Cultured CD4+ T-cell DNA underwent Oncomine TCR Beta short-read sequencing. TCRdb reanalysed the PCR reads using MiXCR and keeps one entry per CDR3 protein. Of approximately 15,000 distinct CDR3 sequences listed, under 60% are singletons. These data are taken from a study of vaccination and CD4 T cells after COVID-19. Study-wide background: The cells were exposed to overlapping spike peptides originating from SARS-CoV-2, HCoV-NL63, HCoV-OC43 and HCoV-229E for stimulation.

Sample: CD4+ T cells from blood, cultured in vitro. This sequence was found in a human donor who had recovered from COVID-19. The V call is TRBV27, the J call TRBJ1-1; 9 bases agree with TRBD1. The CDR3 sequence: CASSRQGVGEAFF. CDR3 sequence (DNA): TGTGCCAGCAGCCGACAGGGGGTGGGTGAAGCTTTCTTT.